Each of the 14 T cell receptor beta chains below was sequenced from the same sample in a study of cytomegalovirus exposure and HLA in healthy donors. This table comes from immunoSEQ multiplex PCR, and its TCRdb copy is limited to in-frame clones, with some not included. The sample records roughly 300,000 clones, 86% being singletons. Sequenced: PBMCs. The receptors here all came from a woman younger than 35 in good health and CMV-seronegative.

This sequence joins TRBV4-3 and TRBJ2-6, with TRBD2 as a possible D gene (6 bases). The CDR3 length is 16 residues. V was trimmed by 0 bases and J by 3 bases, leaving 9 bases between them. CDR1 LGHNA and CDR2 YSLEER come from the germline V gene. The CDR3 coding sequence is TGCGCCAGCAGCCAAGATTGGGAGGTTGGGGCCAACGTCCTGACTTTC. Translating it yields CASSQDWEVGANVLTF.

The chain uses TRBV20-1 and TRBJ2-1; D is uncertain. Trimming removed 7 bases from V and 7 bases from J, with 11 bases in between. Germline lookup yields CDR1 DFQATT and CDR2 SNEGSKA (reference sequence). The CDR3 runs to 11 residues. CDR3 sequence reads: CSVRFRNEQFF. CDR3 in DNA: TGCAGTGTCAGGTTCCGGAATGAGCAGTTCTTC.

This clone was observed a handful of times. CDR3 DNA sequence: TGTGCCAGCAGCTTAGTACAGACTGAAGCTTTCTTT. Translated, it gives CASSLVQTEAFF. The rearrangement links TRBV7-3 to TRBJ1-1; D is unclear. The CDR3 is 12 amino acids. Looked up from germline, CDR1 is SGHTA and CDR2 is FQGTGA. V dropped 2 bases and J dropped 5 bases, with 6 bases sitting between them.

This sequence joins TRBV11-2 and TRBJ2-7, with 8 bases identical to TRBD2. The trim removed 4 bases at V and 3 bases at J, leaving 8 bases unmatched. Germline V gene lookup returns CDR1 SGHAT and CDR2 FQNNGV. The CDR3 sequence is 15 residues long. CDR3 protein: CASSSGLVESYEQYF. The CDR3 region has the DNA TGTGCCAGCAGCTCGGGACTAGTCGAGAGCTACGAGCAGTACTTC. Combining the CDR3 with reference TRBV11-2 and TRBJ2-7 gives the whole variable domain EAGVAQSPRYKIIEKRQSVAFWCNPISGHATLYWYQQILGQGPKLLIQFQNNGVVDDSQLPKDRFSAERLKGVDSTLKIQPAKLEDSAVYLCASSSGLVESYEQYFGPGTRLTVT.

This clone was seen only once. V gene TRBV12-5 combines with J gene TRBJ1-2, with D maybe TRBD1 (6 bases). The V end lost 7 bases, the J end lost 5 bases, and 14 bases lay between the germline ends. CDR1 and CDR2 (germline): LGHNT, FRNRAP. This CDR3 is 13 amino acids long. In DNA form, the CDR3 reads TGTGCTAGTGCCGTAGACAGGCGTTATGGCTACACCTTC. This gives the protein CASAVDRRYGYTF.

This clone appeared a single time. The V call is TRBV6-5, the J call TRBJ2-7; 9 nucleotides match TRBD1. Germline-derived CDR1 and CDR2 are MNHEY and SVGAGI. The CDR3 loop spans 14 amino acids. V was pared by 5 bases and J by 6 bases, with 8 bases of the junction left unmatched. CDR3 sequence reads: CASSKGDRVSEQYF. For the CDR3, the DNA is TGTGCCAGCAGTAAGGGGGACAGGGTATCCGAGCAGTACTTC.

The J gene is TRBJ2-1, the V gene TRBV6-6; 9 positions match TRBD2. CDR1 MNHNY and CDR2 SVGAGI come from the germline V gene (reference sequence). J gave up 6 bases and V 6 bases, and 9 bases lay outside the gene matches. CDR3 length equals 15 residues. The CDR3 here is CASRPRLAEINEQFF. In nucleotides, the CDR3 is TGTGCCAGCAGACCCCGACTAGCGGAGATCAATGAGCAGTTCTTC.

The chain uses TRBV7-2 and TRBJ2-7; D unclear. V shed 1 base and J shed 5 bases, with 9 bases lying between them. The CDR3 is made up of 13 amino acids. The germline CDR1 and CDR2 sequences are SGHTA and FQGNSA. The CDR3 DNA follows: TGTGCCAGCAGCTTAGACCAGCAGGACGAGCAGTACTTC. This sequence encodes CASSLDQQDEQYF.

In its sample, this clone was seen once. V usage is TRBV9 and J usage is TRBJ2-3, with TRBD1 matching 7 bases. This CDR3 has 16 amino acids. Germline trimming cut 0 bases from V and 4 bases from J; bases unmatched to any gene: 8. Germline V gene sequence: CDR1 SGDLS, CDR2 YYNGEE. The CDR3 loop is CASSVEPLDRADTQYF. In nucleotides, the CDR3 is TGTGCCAGCAGCGTAGAGCCCCTCGACAGGGCAGATACGCAGTATTTT.

This clone was seen only a few times. The J gene is TRBJ2-7, the V gene TRBV4-1, with D hard to call. Trimming removed 2 bases from V and 2 bases from J, with 7 bases in between. Germline V lookup: CDR1 MGHRA, CDR2 YSYEKL. The CDR3 totals 13 residues. DNA for the CDR3: TGCGCCAGCAGCCAACGGGTCCCCTACGAGCAGTACTTC. This sequence encodes CASSQRVPYEQYF.

CDR3 nucleotide sequence: TGTGCCAGCAGCCCCTCCGGGGTTTCTTCCTACGAGCAGTACTTC. Encoded protein: CASSPSGVSSYEQYF. The chain uses TRBV7-6 and TRBJ2-7; possible D gene TRBD2, 5 bases. CDR1 and CDR2 from the germline V gene are SGHVS and FNYEAQ. The CDR3 is 15 residues long. The V and J ends lost 5 bases and 1 base respectively, with 15 bases between them.

The chain joins TRBV27 to TRBJ1-5; D perhaps matches TRBD1 (6 bases). The CDR3 is made up of 14 amino acids. The V end was cut by 6 bases, the J end by 4 bases, with 13 bases between. Germline loops: CDR1 MNHEY, CDR2 SMNVEV (reference sequence). The CDR3 sequence is CASRSTGSNQPQHF. The CDR3 nucleotides read TGTGCCAGCAGATCCACAGGGTCAAATCAGCCCCAGCATTTT.

The chain is built from TRBV5-1 and TRBJ2-3, with 8 positions matching TRBD2. The CDR3 is 15 residues long. Germline V gives CDR1 SGHRS, CDR2 YFSETQ. J lost 0 bases, V lost 4 bases, and 4 bases had no gene match. The DNA for the CDR3 is TGCGCCAGCAGCAAGTCTAGCGGGAGCACAGATACGCAGTATTTT. This codes for CASSKSSGSTDTQYF.

The rearrangement joins TRBV4-3 to TRBJ2-7; D may be TRBD2 (5 bases). The CDR3 is made up of 16 amino acids. The germline V gene encodes CDR1 LGHNA and CDR2 YSLEER. V was clipped by 0 bases and J by 0 bases, with 12 bases between them. For the CDR3, the DNA is TGCGCCAGCAGCCAAGATGCCCCGGGAAGCTCCTACGAGCAGTACTTC. Translated, it gives CASSQDAPGSSYEQYF.